Below, 25 T cell receptor beta chains from the same sample are listed, as sequenced in a study of blood T cell repertoires in COVID-19. Assay used: immunoSEQ multiplex PCR; TCRdb lists only in-frame clones, some missing. This table holds about 270,000 clones, approximately 86% found once. The sample consisted of peripheral blood. The receptors stem from a man aged 40-49 years who had recovered from COVID-19.

The chain joins TRBV5-1 to TRBJ2-7; 8 nucleotides agree with TRBD2. CDR1 SGHRS and CDR2 YFSETQ come from the germline V gene. The ends lost 4 bases at V and 4 bases at J; junction bases unmatched: 16. CDR3 length equals 17 residues. CDR3 bases: TGCGCCAGCAGCCCTGGGGTGTTAGCGGGATTCATGTACGAGCAGTACTTC. It yields the protein CASSPGVLAGFMYEQYF.

V and J are TRBV15 and TRBJ2-3; 12 bases fit TRBD2. The CDR3 extends over 16 amino acids. J lost 4 bases, V lost 5 bases, and 7 bases had no gene match. CDR1 and CDR2 (germline): LNHNV, YYDKDF (reference sequence). The CDR3 DNA reads TGTGCCACCAGCGGAAGACTAGCGGGGGTCGCAGATACGCAGTATTTT. Translated: CATSGRLAGVADTQYF.

The rearrangement joins TRBV6-2 or TRBV6-3 to TRBJ1-2, with D hard to call. The CDR3 covers 17 residues. V shed 4 bases and J shed 1 base, with 19 bases lying between them. Germline CDR1 reads MNHEY; CDR2 reads SVGEGT. CDR3 loop: CASSLNGRLKLNYGYTF. CDR3 bases: TGTGCCAGCAGTTTAAATGGCAGGCTCAAACTTAACTATGGCTACACCTTC.

The CDR3 reads CASSPESGRLAKNIQYF. The CDR3, as DNA: TGTGCCAGTAGTCCAGAAAGCGGCAGACTAGCCAAAAACATTCAGTACTTC. V and J are TRBV19 and TRBJ2-4; possible D gene TRBD2, 5 bases. Trimming left V 5 bases short and J 0 bases short, with 17 bases between. CDR1 LNHDA and CDR2 SQIVND come from the germline V gene (reference sequence). CDR3 length equals 17 residues.

V gene TRBV7-9 combines with J gene TRBJ2-2; TRBD2 is a possible D gene (6 bases). Germline V gene sequence: CDR1 SEHNR, CDR2 FQNEAQ (reference sequence). V lost 8 bases to trimming and J lost 1 base, with 11 bases between them. The CDR3 contains 14 residues. The CDR3 nucleotides are TGTGCCAGCCTGGTGGGGGGGAACACCGGGGAGCTGTTTTTT. Protein: CASLVGGNTGELFF.

There are a few counts of this clone. This sequence joins TRBV9 and TRBJ2-7, with a weak D call TRBD1 (7 bases). Trimming removed 4 bases at V and 6 bases at J, with 17 bases between. This CDR3 has 14 amino acids. Germline V lookup: CDR1 SGDLS, CDR2 YYNGEE. CDR3 loop: CASSLTGTGPEQYF. The CDR3 DNA reads as TGTGCCAGCAGCTTGACAGGGACTGGTCCCGAGCAGTACTTC.

This clone was recorded only once. This chain links TRBV6-4 with TRBJ2-2; TRBD1 aligns across 9 bases. The CDR3 is 18 residues long. V trimming: 6 bases; J trimming: 2 bases; junction bases outside the gene matches: 13. CDR1 and CDR2 (germline): MRHNA, SNTAGT. Here the CDR3 reads CASSQKLRTGANTGELFF. CDR3 coding DNA: TGTGCCAGCAGCCAGAAACTGAGGACAGGGGCTAACACCGGGGAGCTGTTTTTT.

This clone was observed a few times. This rearrangement joins TRBV27 to TRBJ2-7; possibly TRBD1 for D (6 bases). The CDR3 runs 14 residues. The ends were cut back, 2 bases at V and 6 bases at J, with 14 bases in the middle. Per germline, CDR1 MNHEY and CDR2 SMNVEV (reference sequence). The CDR3 region is CASSLRTAGREQYF. As DNA, the CDR3 is TGTGCCAGCAGTTTAAGGACAGCTGGCCGCGAGCAGTACTTC.

V usage is TRBV11-2 and J usage is TRBJ2-2; weak D call: TRBD2 (7 bases). This CDR3 has 18 amino acids. V was trimmed by 2 bases and J by 2 bases, leaving 18 bases between them. Germline CDR1 is SGHAT and CDR2 is FQNNGV. The CDR3 region is CASSLRPPGGGNTGELFF. In DNA, the CDR3 is TGTGCCAGCAGCTTACGACCCCCGGGGGGCGGAAACACCGGGGAGCTGTTTTTT.

This clone was seen more than once but under ten times. The chain links TRBV7-8 to TRBJ2-3; 9 bases are shared with TRBD2. The CDR3 covers 15 residues. V trimming: 5 bases; J trimming: 6 bases; junction bases outside the gene matches: 9. Germline CDR1 and CDR2: SGHVS and FQNEAQ. Written as DNA, the CDR3 is TGTGCCAGCAGCGAGCTAGGCGGGAGGGTGGATACGCAGTATTTT. It yields the protein CASSELGGRVDTQYF. Together with reference TRBV7-8 and TRBJ2-3, the CDR3 gives the full variable domain: GAGVSQSPRYKVAKRGQDVALRCDPISGHVSLFWYQQALGQGPEFLTYFQNEAQLDKSGLPSDRFFAERPEGSVSTLKIQRTQQEDSAVYLCASSELGGRVDTQYFGPGTRLTVL.

J is TRBJ2-3 and V is TRBV5-6; D is ambiguous. Germline CDR1 is SGHDT and CDR2 is YYEEEE. The CDR3 totals 14 residues. Trimming left V 1 base short and J 4 bases short, with 10 bases between. CDR3 DNA sequence: TGTGCCAGCAGCTTGACCCTGGAGCCAGATACGCAGTATTTT. Protein sequence: CASSLTLEPDTQYF.

This chain connects TRBV7-8 to TRBJ2-1; unclear D gene. Germline values: CDR1 SGHVS, CDR2 FQNEAQ. V shed 0 bases and J shed 7 bases, with 7 bases lying between them. This CDR3 contains 13 residues. CDR3 DNA sequence: TGTGCCAGCAGCTTAGCCCGGTGGAATGAGCAGTTCTTC. Amino acids: CASSLARWNEQFF.

The V and J genes are TRBV7-2 and TRBJ2-1; no reliable D call. Germline-derived CDR1 and CDR2 are SGHTA and FQGNSA. Trimming removed 5 bases from V and 4 bases from J, with 6 bases in between. This CDR3 spans 12 amino acids. CDR3 loop: CASSPQYNEQFF. In DNA form, the CDR3 reads TGTGCCAGCAGCCCCCAGTACAATGAGCAGTTCTTC.

The chain joins TRBV19 to TRBJ2-2; 10 positions agree with TRBD1. The CDR3 spans 17 residues. V lost 4 bases and J lost 4; bases outside the gene matches: 9. Germline V gene data show CDR1 as LNHDA and CDR2 as SQIVND (reference sequence). CDR3 region: CASSTPGTGVRTGELFF. CDR3 coding DNA: TGTGCCAGTAGTACCCCCGGGACAGGGGTTCGCACCGGGGAGCTGTTTTTT.

V gene TRBV7-9 combines with J gene TRBJ1-1; possible D gene TRBD1, 6 bases. V gave up 4 bases and J gave up 8 bases, with 11 bases separating them. Germline assignment: CDR1 SEHNR and CDR2 FQNEAQ (reference sequence). CDR3 length: 12 residues. CDR3 coding DNA: TGTGCCAGCAGCTGGGCGGGGGCAGAAGCTTTCTTT. Translated, it gives CASSWAGAEAFF.

This chain links TRBV7-2 with TRBJ1-5; D gene ambiguous. The CDR3 extends over 12 amino acids. The V end lost 1 base, the J end lost 6 bases, and 4 bases lay between the germline ends. CDR1 is SGHTA, CDR2 FQGNSA, per germline. CDR3 loop: CASSLDLQPQHF. CDR3 nucleotide sequence: TGTGCCAGCAGCTTAGATCTTCAGCCCCAGCATTTT.

This chain uses TRBV25-1 with TRBJ2-2; TRBD2 matches 12 bases. Germline trimming cut 8 bases from V and 4 bases from J; bases unmatched to any gene: 11. CDR3 size: 17 residues. Germline loops: CDR1 MGHDK, CDR2 SYGVNS. The CDR3 DNA follows: TGTGCCAGCGGTCGACTAGCGGGAGAATCGGGCACCGGGGAGCTGTTTTTT. This sequence encodes CASGRLAGESGTGELFF.

The rearrangement joins TRBV6-5 to TRBJ1-2; 9 bases line up with TRBD1. The germline V gene encodes CDR1 MNHEY and CDR2 SVGAGI. V gave up 6 bases and J gave up 4 bases; unmatched junction bases: 6. CDR3 length equals 14 residues. The CDR3 nucleotides are TGTGCCAGCAGGGGGACAGGGCAGACCTATGGCTACACCTTC. Its translation: CASRGTGQTYGYTF.

This clone has a single count. The chain couples TRBV9 to TRBJ2-7, with TRBD2 matching 12 bases. J was trimmed by 10 bases and V by 0 bases; bases with no gene match: 5. This CDR3 region has 14 residues. Germline V lookup: CDR1 SGDLS, CDR2 YYNGEE. The CDR3 DNA reads as TGTGCCAGCAGCGTAGAACTAGCGGGGGGTCTACAGTACTTC. Its protein product is CASSVELAGGLQYF.

The rearrangement joins TRBV5-5 to TRBJ1-6; D gene uncertain. The CDR3 is 16 residues long. The germline V gene has CDR1 SGHKS and CDR2 YYEKEE (reference sequence). Deletions cut 4 bases from V and 2 bases from J, with 13 bases between. The CDR3 here is CASSPRVFTYNSPLHF. In DNA, the CDR3 is TGTGCCAGCAGCCCACGGGTATTCACCTATAATTCACCCCTCCACTTT.

The gene calls are TRBV5-1 and TRBJ2-5; 8 bases are shared with TRBD2. CDR1 and CDR2 (germline): SGHRS, YFSETQ. The CDR3 is made up of 15 amino acids. V lost 4 bases and J lost 4; bases outside the gene matches: 9. CDR3 nucleotide sequence: TGCGCCAGCAGCCCCATCGGGGCGGGAGGAGAGACCCAGTACTTC. Amino acid sequence: CASSPIGAGGETQYF. The entire variable domain, with the rest obtained from reference TRBV5-1 and TRBJ2-5, is as follows: KAGVTQTPRYLIKTRGQQVTLSCSPISGHRSVSWYQQTPGQGLQFLFEYFSETQRNKGNFPGRFSGRQFSNSRSEMNVSTLELGDSALYLCASSPIGAGGETQYFGPGTRLLVL.

V usage is TRBV28 and J usage is TRBJ2-1, with 9 nucleotides matching TRBD2. V lost 2 bases to trimming and J lost 5 bases; unmatched junction nucleotides: 25. Germline V gene data show CDR1 as MDHEN and CDR2 as SYDVKM. The CDR3 length is 22 residues. The CDR3 sequence is CASSLIRGRATQRSRPHNEQFF. The CDR3 coding sequence is TGTGCCAGCAGTTTAATCCGCGGGAGGGCCACGCAACGAAGCCGCCCACACAATGAGCAGTTCTTC.

The chain couples TRBV23-1 to TRBJ1-5; 10 nucleotides line up with TRBD1. TRBV23-1 counts as an open reading frame of uncertain function. The CDR3 spans 19 residues. Unmatched junction bases numbered 11, after V lost 0 bases and J lost 3 bases. CDR3: CASSQSWDRGSTANQPQHF. The DNA for the CDR3 is TGCGCCAGCAGTCAATCCTGGGACAGGGGTAGTACGGCCAATCAGCCCCAGCATTTT.

This clone showed up just once. V usage is TRBV6-5 and J usage is TRBJ2-5, with 8 positions matching TRBD2. V shed 5 bases and J 5 bases; nucleotides not matched to a gene: 10. CDR1 is MNHEY, CDR2 SVGAGI, per germline. The CDR3 spans 15 residues. CDR3 coding DNA: TGTGCCAGCAGTCTATCCGGGACTAGGGGGGAGACCCAGTACTTC. This encodes CASSLSGTRGETQYF.

The genes are TRBV5-1 and TRBJ2-7; 7 bases fit TRBD1. The V gene's germline CDR1 is SGHRS and CDR2 YFSETQ. The V segment lost 3 bases and the J segment 2 bases; nucleotides outside the gene matches: 2. CDR3 length: 13 residues. CDR3 loop: CASSSDRTYEQYF. The CDR3 nucleotides read TGCGCCAGCAGCTCGGACAGGACCTACGAGCAGTACTTC.